One sample yielded the 5 T cell receptor beta chains listed below, sequenced in a study of shared T cell receptors in the human thymus. Produced via immunoSEQ multiplex PCR; TCRdb's table is partial and in-frame only. In the table there are hundreds of thousands of clones, 85% to 95% of which are singletons. Sequencing was carried out using thymocytes. The receptors were sampled from a human donor.

The V call is TRBV30, the J call TRBJ2-3; the D is unclear. CDR3 length: 13 residues. In germline, CDR1 is GTSNPN, CDR2 SVGIG (reference sequence). Between the trimmed V and J ends, which lost 0 bases and 5 bases, there was a span of 9 bases. In DNA form, the CDR3 reads TGTGCCTGGAGTGTAGTCCCCCTAGATACGCAGTATTTT. The encoded protein is CAWSVVPLDTQYF.

The CDR3 sequence is CASSLGVRAGQSETQYF. In DNA form, the CDR3 reads TGTGCCAGCAGTTTAGGTGTTAGGGCGGGACAGTCAGAGACCCAGTACTTC. V gene TRBV28 combines with J gene TRBJ2-5; TRBD1 might be the D (7 bases). CDR3 size: 17 residues. V was shortened by 2 bases and J by 4 bases, with 20 bases between the two germline ends. Per germline, CDR1 MDHEN and CDR2 SYDVKM.

This chain connects TRBV9 to TRBJ1-1, with D perhaps matching TRBD1 (5 bases). This CDR3 spans 16 amino acids. V lost 3 bases, J lost 3 bases, and 18 bases lay in between. CDR1 is SGDLS and CDR2 is YYNGEE in the germline V gene. CDR3 DNA sequence: TGTGCCAGCAGCGCCCGGGGTTTCCAGGGACACACTGAAGCTTTCTTT. Amino acid sequence: CASSARGFQGHTEAFF.

The chain links TRBV14 to TRBJ2-1; no definite D call. V dropped 4 bases and J dropped 0 bases, with 13 bases sitting between them. The CDR3 totals 16 residues. Germline V lookup: CDR1 SGHDN, CDR2 FVKESK. The CDR3 coding sequence is TGTGCCAGCAGCCCCGGCTACCGACCCTCCTACAATGAGCAGTTCTTC. Translating it yields CASSPGYRPSYNEQFF.

The chain carries TRBV7-2 and TRBJ2-1, with a weak D call TRBD1 (6 bases). CDR1 and CDR2 from the germline V gene are SGHTA and FQGNSA. V gave up 2 bases and J gave up 4 bases, with 12 bases separating them. The CDR3 sequence is 15 residues long. CDR3 nucleotides: TGTGCCAGCAGCTTAAGGCAGGGGAGATACAATGAGCAGTTCTTC. Protein: CASSLRQGRYNEQFF.